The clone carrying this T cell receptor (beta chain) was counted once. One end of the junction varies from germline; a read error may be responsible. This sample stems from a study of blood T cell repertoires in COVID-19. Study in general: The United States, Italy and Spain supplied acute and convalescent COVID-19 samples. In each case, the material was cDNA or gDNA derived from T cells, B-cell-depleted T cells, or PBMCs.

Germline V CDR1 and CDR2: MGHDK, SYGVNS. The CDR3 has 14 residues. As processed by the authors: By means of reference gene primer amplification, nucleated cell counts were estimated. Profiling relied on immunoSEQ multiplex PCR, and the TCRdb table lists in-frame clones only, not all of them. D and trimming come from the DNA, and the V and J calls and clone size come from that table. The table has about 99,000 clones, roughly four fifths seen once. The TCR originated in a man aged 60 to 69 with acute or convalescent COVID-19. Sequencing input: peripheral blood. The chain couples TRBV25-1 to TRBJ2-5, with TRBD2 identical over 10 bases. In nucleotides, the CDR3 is TGTGCCAGCAGGGATAGCGGGGGGACAGAGGCCCAGTACTTC. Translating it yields CASRDSGGTEAQYF. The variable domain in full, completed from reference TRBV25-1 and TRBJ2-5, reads EADIYQTPRYLVIGTGKKITLECSQTMGHDKMYWYQQDPGMELHLIHYSYGVNSTEKGDLSSESTVSRIRTEHFPLTLESARPSHTSQYLCASRDSGGTEAQYFGPGTRLLVL.